These 28 T cell receptor beta chains came from one sample sequenced in a study of naive and memory T cell subsets. Study-level results: Especially in CD8 cells, naive repertoires contained a few larger clonotypes, possibly CD45RA-re-expressing memory cells.

Both TRBC1 and TRBC2 were covered by a beta constant-region primer of two equimolar oligonucleotides. Ligated cDNA was amplified by four rounds of PCR with nested alpha and beta constant-region primers and SP2. TCRdb passed the UMI-ligation and nested PCR reads through MiXCR, listing each CDR3 protein once. The sample lists roughly 92,000 distinct CDR3 sequences; about 10% were seen once. No antigens are known for them. Sequencing input: naive CD4+ T cells from blood. Receptors originate from a human donor in good health.

The gene calls are TRBV29-1 and TRBJ2-7, with D uncertain. V lost 4 bases, J lost 2 bases, and 21 bases lay in between. Germline V gives CDR1 SQVTM, CDR2 ANQGSEA. This CDR3 region has 16 residues. The CDR3 sequence is CSVGGISRLPAYEQYF. The CDR3 bases are TGCAGCGTTGGGGGAATCTCTCGCCTACCAGCCTACGAGCAGTACTTC.

This clonotype was seen only a few times. V is TRBV12-3 or TRBV12-4 and J is TRBJ1-3; D unclear. The V end lost 6 bases, the J end lost 1 base, and 7 bases lay between the germline ends. The CDR3 covers 13 residues. The CDR3, as DNA: TGTGCCAGCAGCCCGTCGTCTGGAAACACCATATATTTT. This encodes CASSPSSGNTIYF.

The genes are TRBV12-3 or TRBV12-4 and TRBJ2-6, with 7 nucleotides matching TRBD1. This CDR3 has 17 residues. Trimming cost V 5 bases and J 4 bases; bases outside gene matches: 11. The CDR3 loop reads CASSPHITGVGANVLTF. DNA for the CDR3: TGTGCCAGCAGTCCTCATATCACAGGGGTAGGGGCCAACGTCCTGACTTTC.

The J gene is TRBJ2-1, the V gene TRBV30, with TRBD2 identical over 8 bases. This CDR3 spans 14 amino acids. The germline gives CDR1 GTSNPN, CDR2 SVGIG (reference sequence). With 0 bases clipped from V and 6 bases from J, the junction kept 4 bases outside the gene matches. CDR3 region: CAWSVVGGGNEQFF. In DNA, the CDR3 is TGTGCCTGGAGTGTAGTCGGGGGGGGCAATGAGCAGTTCTTC.

Ten or more counts support this clonotype. This chain joins TRBV20-1 and TRBJ2-3; D might be TRBD2 (6 bases). CDR1 and CDR2 (germline): DFQATT, SNEGSKA (reference sequence). This CDR3 comprises 14 residues. V lost 6 bases to trimming and J lost 0 bases, with 13 bases between them. CDR3 sequence (DNA): TGCAGTGCCCCGGAGGGTATTAGCACAGATACGCAGTATTTT. Translation: CSAPEGISTDTQYF.

The chain recombines TRBV12-3 or TRBV12-4 with TRBJ2-7; 8 nucleotides match TRBD2. V trimming: 6 bases; J trimming: 6 bases; junction bases outside the gene matches: 13. The length of the CDR3 is 15 residues. The CDR3 spells CASRPQGQRESEQYF. The CDR3 DNA follows: TGTGCCAGCAGGCCCCAAGGCCAGCGGGAGTCCGAGCAGTACTTC.

V gene TRBV30 combines with J gene TRBJ1-1, with D unclear. Germline V lookup: CDR1 GTSNPN, CDR2 SVGIG (reference sequence). This CDR3 has 12 amino acids. The V and J ends lost 5 bases and 0 bases respectively, with 7 bases between them. The CDR3: CAWLQLNTEAFF. DNA of the CDR3: TGTGCCTGGCTTCAGCTGAACACTGAAGCTTTCTTT.

The rearrangement joins TRBV6-2 or TRBV6-3 to TRBJ2-1, with 9 nucleotides matching TRBD2. The CDR3 contains 17 residues. J was trimmed by 2 bases and V by 0 bases; bases with no gene match: 5. The germline gives CDR1 MNHEY, CDR2 SVGEGT. The CDR3 DNA is TGTGCCAGCAGTTACTCGAAGGCGGGGGGGGCCTACAATGAGCAGTTCTTC. Its translation: CASSYSKAGGAYNEQFF.

The V gene is TRBV20-1, the J gene TRBJ2-1; D may be TRBD2 (7 bases). The CDR3 spans 18 residues. The V gene's germline CDR1 is DFQATT and CDR2 SNEGSKA (reference sequence). V shed 6 bases and J shed 7 bases, with 31 bases lying between them. The CDR3 DNA is TGCAGTGCCGCAGCGCAGGGGCGGGAGTTTACCCTTATAAATGAGCAGTTCTTC. This encodes CSAAAQGREFTLINEQFF.

This clonotype was picked up many times. The rearrangement uses TRBV15 and TRBJ2-7; D might be TRBD1 or TRBD2, each matching 7 bases. Germline CDR1 reads LNHNV; CDR2 reads YYDKDF (reference sequence). This CDR3 is built from 16 residues. Trimming cost V 1 base and J 0 bases, with 13 bases left between them. CDR3 loop: CATSRGEGATSYEQYF. CDR3 DNA sequence: TGTGCCACCAGCAGAGGGGAGGGGGCGACCTCCTACGAGCAGTACTTC.

V gene TRBV5-1 combines with J gene TRBJ1-1; perhaps TRBD1 as D (5 bases). This CDR3 is built from 14 residues. The V gene's germline CDR1 is SGHRS and CDR2 YFSETQ. Between the trimmed V and J ends, which lost 3 bases and 3 bases, there was a span of 12 bases. Here the CDR3 reads CASSSTDSHTEAFF. DNA of the CDR3: TGCGCCAGCAGCTCGACAGACTCTCACACTGAAGCTTTCTTT. Looking up the rest from reference TRBV5-1 and TRBJ1-1 gives the full variable domain: KAGVTQTPRYLIKTRGQQVTLSCSPISGHRSVSWYQQTPGQGLQFLFEYFSETQRNKGNFPGRFSGRQFSNSRSEMNVSTLELGDSALYLCASSSTDSHTEAFFGQGTRLTVV.

A word on this clonotype: The germline gene is not matched at one end of the junction; a read error may be the cause. The chain employs TRBV28 and TRBJ1-2, with unresolved D. The germline V gene has CDR1 MDHEN and CDR2 SYDVKM. The CDR3 is 13 amino acids. The CDR3 reads CASRFSLGYGYTF. DNA for the CDR3: TGTGCCAGCCGTTTTTCCCTTGGGTATGGCTACACCTTC.

The V and J genes are TRBV3-1 and TRBJ1-1; D remains ambiguous. The CDR3 runs 11 residues. Per the germline V gene, CDR1 is LGHDT and CDR2 is YNNKEL (reference sequence). V lost 8 bases and J lost 0, with 4 bases in between. CDR3 region: CASGLNTEAFF. The CDR3 nucleotides are TGTGCCAGCGGTCTGAACACTGAAGCTTTCTTT.

Ten or more counts support this clonotype. The rearrangement joins TRBV20-1 to TRBJ2-7; D not certain. This CDR3 region has 14 residues. V lost 6 bases to trimming and J lost 1 base, with 16 bases between them. Looked up from germline, CDR1 is DFQATT and CDR2 is SNEGSKA (reference sequence). CDR3: CSARPGDRSYEQYF. The CDR3 nucleotides read TGCAGTGCCCGGCCCGGAGACCGGTCCTACGAGCAGTACTTC.

This clonotype was counted between two and nine times. The chain combines TRBV24-1 with TRBJ2-1; D not resolved. CDR1 and CDR2 from the germline V gene are KGHDR and SFDVKD. Trimming took off 0 bases at V and 11 bases at J, with 7 bases between the two ends. This CDR3 spans 12 amino acids. The CDR3 region is CATSDLSQQQFF. The CDR3 bases are TGTGCCACCAGTGATTTGTCGCAGCAGCAGTTCTTC.

This clonotype was seen a handful of times. The chain is built from TRBV12-3 or TRBV12-4 and TRBJ2-7, with 9 bases fitting TRBD1. J gave up 5 bases and V 6 bases, and 11 bases lay outside the gene matches. This CDR3 is built from 15 residues. CDR3 nucleotide sequence: TGTGCCAGCAGATCAAAGGGACAGGGTCTCCACGAGCAGTACTTC. This codes for CASRSKGQGLHEQYF.

The rearrangement uses TRBV20-1 and TRBJ1-5, with a tentative D call TRBD1 (5 bases). This CDR3 comprises 15 residues. V was clipped by 1 base and J by 0 bases, with 10 bases between them. Germline V gene data show CDR1 as DFQATT and CDR2 as SNEGSKA (reference sequence). CDR3 sequence (DNA): TGCAGTGCTAGAGCCGCAGGGTTTAGCAATCAGCCCCAGCATTTT. It translates to CSARAAGFSNQPQHF.

This clonotype was recorded many times. The genes are TRBV12-3 or TRBV12-4 and TRBJ2-7; D is unresolved. Trimming removed 5 bases from V and 5 bases from J, with 13 bases in between. The CDR3 contains 13 residues. CDR3 sequence (DNA): TGTGCCAGCAGTCCGGGCTCCCGAGACGAGCAGTACTTC. It is translated as CASSPGSRDEQYF.

The chain has TRBV25-1 and TRBJ2-5; tentative D call: TRBD2 (6 bases). Germline CDR1 MGHDK, CDR2 SYGVNS. Trimming removed 8 bases from V and 2 bases from J, with 15 bases in between. The CDR3 has 14 amino acids. For the CDR3, the DNA is TGTGCCAGCGAAAGAGGAGGGAAACAAGAGACCCAGTACTTC. Translating it yields CASERGGKQETQYF. The full variable domain, with the rest looked up from reference TRBV25-1 and TRBJ2-5, is EADIYQTPRYLVIGTGKKITLECSQTMGHDKMYWYQQDPGMELHLIHYSYGVNSTEKGDLSSESTVSRIRTEHFPLTLESARPSHTSQYLCASERGGKQETQYFGPGTRLLVL.

This clonotype came up a few times. This chain connects TRBV11-2 to TRBJ2-1; the match to TRBD1 covers 8 bases. Germline V lookup: CDR1 SGHAT, CDR2 FQNNGV. V lost 0 bases to trimming and J lost 10 bases; unmatched junction nucleotides: 11. This CDR3 is built from 16 residues. The CDR3: CASSLDSVAGGREQFF. CDR3 nucleotide sequence: TGTGCCAGCAGCTTAGATTCGGTGGCAGGGGGCCGGGAGCAGTTCTTC.

V gene TRBV5-6 combines with J gene TRBJ2-5, with 13 bases matching TRBD2. This CDR3 has 19 residues. The V gene end was trimmed by 0 bases and the J gene end by 1 base; junction bases not matched to a gene: 9. CDR1 SGHDT and CDR2 YYEEEE come from the germline V gene. The CDR3 region is CASSLAGLAGRRPQETQYF. The CDR3 DNA is TGTGCCAGCAGCTTGGCGGGACTAGCGGGGAGAAGACCCCAAGAGACCCAGTACTTC.

This clonotype was observed at least ten times. The J gene is TRBJ1-4, the V gene TRBV29-1, with D perhaps TRBD1 (5 bases). V lost 4 bases to trimming and J lost 3 bases, with 6 bases between them. CDR3 length equals 12 residues. Germline V gene data show CDR1 as SQVTM and CDR2 as ANQGSEA. Written as DNA, the CDR3 is TGCAGCGTTGCAGGGCCTAATGAAAAACTGTTTTTT. Its translation is CSVAGPNEKLFF.

Ten or more counts support this clonotype. The J gene is TRBJ2-3, the V gene TRBV20-1; D might be TRBD2 (7 bases). The CDR3 contains 15 residues. V lost 6 bases and J lost 1, with 17 bases in between. In germline, CDR1 is DFQATT, CDR2 SNEGSKA (reference sequence). The CDR3 here is CSATGGSQGTDTQYF. The CDR3 region has the DNA TGCAGTGCAACGGGGGGCTCCCAAGGCACAGATACGCAGTATTTT.

This clonotype came up many times. This chain uses TRBV7-2 with TRBJ1-1; D not resolved. V gave up 1 base and J gave up 1 base, with 7 bases separating them. This CDR3 comprises 14 residues. The V gene's germline CDR1 is SGHTA and CDR2 FQGNSA. This chain's CDR3 is CASSLVGPNTEAFF. The CDR3 DNA reads TGTGCCAGCAGCTTAGTCGGCCCGAACACTGAAGCTTTCTTT.

Only a few counts were recorded for this clonotype. This chain links TRBV27 with TRBJ2-4; D possibly uses TRBD1 or TRBD2 (5 bases each). With 2 bases removed from V and 3 bases from J, the gap between germline ends came to 11 bases. CDR1 and CDR2 from the germline V gene are MNHEY and SMNVEV (reference sequence). The CDR3 totals 15 residues. CDR3 region: CASSLTGADKNIQYF. Here the CDR3 DNA reads TGTGCCAGCAGTTTAACCGGGGCGGACAAAAACATTCAGTACTTC.

This clonotype has a handful of counts. The genes are TRBV6-6 and TRBJ2-2; the match to TRBD2 covers 7 bases. The V segment lost 5 bases and the J segment 4 bases; nucleotides outside the gene matches: 7. The germline gives CDR1 MNHNY, CDR2 SVGAGI (reference sequence). The CDR3 has 15 residues. The CDR3 spells CASSPPGEGTGELFF. DNA for the CDR3: TGTGCCAGCAGTCCGCCCGGGGAGGGCACCGGGGAGCTGTTTTTT.

The sample holds many counts of this clonotype. J is TRBJ2-2 and V is TRBV29-1; 14 nucleotides align to TRBD2. J lost 4 bases, V lost 4 bases, and 5 bases had no gene match. Looked up from germline, CDR1 is SQVTM and CDR2 is ANQGSEA. The CDR3 has 16 amino acids. As DNA, the CDR3 is TGCAGCGTTGCAGGGACTAGCGGGGGTCCCACCGGGGAGCTGTTTTTT. It encodes CSVAGTSGGPTGELFF.

Written as DNA, the CDR3 is TGTGCCAGTAGTAGCCCGGGGCTAAACTATGGCTACACCTTC. Its translation is CASSSPGLNYGYTF. The chain employs TRBV19 and TRBJ1-2, with a possible D match to TRBD1 (5 bases). V was trimmed by 4 bases and J by 2 bases, leaving 11 bases between them. The V gene's germline CDR1 is LNHDA and CDR2 SQIVND (reference sequence). The CDR3 is 14 residues long.